Reported below is one TCR beta chain. Its target is unknown. CDR3 length: 13 residues. CDR1 SGHRS and CDR2 YFSETQ come from the germline V gene. Trimming took off 4 bases at V and 1 base at J, with 8 bases between the two ends. Vbeta (60) and Jbeta (13) primers were used in the PCR. The data were produced by immunoSEQ multiplex PCR, yet TCRdb's version contains in-frame clones alone and is incomplete. The sample comprises 100,000 to 150,000 clones, approximately 80% of which are singletons, and over 10% rests with the top ten. This specimen comes from a study of cytomegalovirus exposure and HLA in healthy donors. Study-wide results and limits: A cluster of highly shared sequence variants was likely a sequencing artifact. Cytomegalovirus-associated status was assigned to around 160 TCR beta chains.

The material sequenced was PBMCs. V and J are TRBV5-1 and TRBJ1-1, with D uncertain. The TCR was taken from a woman in her thirties or forties in good health and CMV-seropositive. In DNA, the CDR3 is TGCGCCAGCAGCCGGGAGAGGAACACTGAAGCTTTCTTT. It specifies CASSRERNTEAFF.